This TCR beta chain was identified in a study of patients and donors after allogeneic stem cell transplantation (dated by TCRdb to between 2020 and 2021). The library was generated by RT-PCR. Sequencing took place on a NextSeq 550. TCRdb ran its own pipeline on the public reads, namely fastp trimming at Q25 and MiXCR clone calling, and kept in-frame beta chains. Rows merge per CDR3 protein into single entries with the most common DNA and genes. This sample gives approximately 210,000 distinct CDR3 sequences in total; around two fifths of them show up just once. The ten largest make up about 35% of the sample. Turning to this clonotype: What this receptor recognizes is not known. Base qualities were left out, and no much larger clone turns up one base away.

The germline V gene encodes CDR1 SGHRS and CDR2 YFSETQ. The V and J ends are trimmed by 4 bases and 0 bases, leaving 8 bases between them. Including cysteine and phenylalanine, the CDR3 has 14 amino acids. CDR3 DNA is the only sequence kept; it has 42 bases, read in frame from the first base. Sequencing was done on a sample of blood, either unsorted or a sorted T cell fraction (not recorded which). The clonotype originates from a human donor who was either an allogeneic HSCT recipient or a stem cell or donor lymphocyte infusion donor (not recorded which). It is not recorded whose cells these are; they may come from a transplant donor. The V gene is TRBV5-1 and the J gene is TRBJ1-3; the D gene lacks a confident call. The CDR3 protein sequence reads: CASSPQLSGNTIYF. The nucleotide sequence is TGCGCCAGCAGCCCACAGCTCTCTGGAAACACCATATATTTT.